This record concerns one T cell receptor (beta chain) sequence. The antigen remains undetermined. This sample is part of a study of T-cell memory formation after mild COVID-19. Study-level information: TCR clustering was largely donor specific.

This CDR3 spans 13 amino acids. Trimming took 2 bases from V and 1 from J, leaving 3 bases between them. Germline V gene sequence: CDR1 LGHDT, CDR2 YNNKEL (reference sequence). Study-wide results and limits: Those CD4+ clones that contracted were mainly in CM and EM (CD8+ ones in EMRA). Later expanders leaned CD4+, whereas day 15 to 85 contracting clones were balanced CD4/CD8. Pre-infection memory held some responding clones, suggesting pre-existing cross-reactive T cells responded.

TCRdb called the 5' RACE reads again in MiXCR, with one record for every CDR3 protein. The data show roughly 450,000 distinct CDR3 sequences, about 20% seen once. The clonotype originates from an adult woman who had mild COVID-19 (a few samples of this study predate the infection). Cell type and time point are not known. The sample consisted of PBMCs or a T cell subset sorted from them (not recorded which). The chain uses TRBV3-1 and TRBJ1-5; D uncertain. In nucleotides, the CDR3 is TGTGCCAGCAGCCAACGGAGCAATCAGCCCCAGCATTTT. As protein: CASSQRSNQPQHF.